This T cell receptor (beta chain) was found in a study of shared clonotypes between healthy human individuals. The data were produced by immunoSEQ multiplex PCR, yet TCRdb's version contains in-frame clones alone and is incomplete. The profile shows about 2 million clones, 85% to 95% of them singletons. CDR1 is MNHNY and CDR2 is SVGAGI in the germline V gene (reference sequence). Trimming pared 4 bases from V and 3 bases from J, leaving 16 bases between. The CDR3 contains 15 residues. CD45RO-negative CD8 cells positively selected for CCR7 made up the naive population, which excluded terminally differentiated effector memory CD45RA+ cells. Regarding the study as a whole: Richness estimates generally favored naive over memory subsets.

This clone was seen just once. Antigen: not known. The source is a man aged 18 to 35 in good health. Sequencing used naive CD8+ T cells sorted from blood. V and J are TRBV6-6 and TRBJ2-7; D might be TRBD1 or TRBD2, each matching 7 bases. The CDR3: CASSSLTGRVYEQYF. The CDR3 coding sequence is TGTGCCAGCAGTTCATTGACAGGGAGGGTCTACGAGCAGTACTTC.